Presented here are 3 T cell receptor beta chains from one specimen sequenced in a study of blood T cell repertoires in COVID-19. The repertoire was sequenced with immunoSEQ multiplex PCR; TCRdb's copy has only in-frame clones and lacks some. Of more than 70,000 clones in the sample, around 86% are singletons; the top ten hold 27%. Sequencing was done on a sample of peripheral blood. The source of these receptors is a human donor in a cohort sampled during active COVID-19.

The chain links TRBV19 to TRBJ1-5, with TRBD1 identical over 8 bases. V dropped 3 bases and J dropped 0; count of bases not matched to a gene: 4. This CDR3 is 16 amino acids long. Per germline, CDR1 LNHDA and CDR2 SQIVND (reference sequence). As DNA, the CDR3 is TGTGCCAGTAGTATCCAGGGGGCTTATAGCAATCAGCCCCAGCATTTT. Translating gives CASSIQGAYSNQPQHF.

The rearrangement joins TRBV10-1 to TRBJ1-2; TRBD1 aligns across 7 bases. CDR3 length: 15 amino acids. The germline gives CDR1 WNHNN, CDR2 SYGVQD (reference sequence). With 0 bases clipped from V and 1 base from J, the junction kept 2 bases outside the gene matches. CDR3 in amino acids: CASSESRDSNYGYTF. For the CDR3, the DNA is TGCGCCAGCAGTGAGTCGAGGGACAGTAACTATGGCTACACCTTC.

The V gene is TRBV7-9, the J gene TRBJ2-6; D is unclear. V lost 5 bases, J lost 0 bases, and 11 bases lay in between. From germline, CDR1 is SEHNR and CDR2 FQNEAQ (reference sequence). This CDR3 comprises 16 residues. In DNA, the CDR3 is TGTGCCAGCAGCAGCGACGTGTCCTCTGGGGCCAACGTCCTGACTTTC. Translation: CASSSDVSSGANVLTF.